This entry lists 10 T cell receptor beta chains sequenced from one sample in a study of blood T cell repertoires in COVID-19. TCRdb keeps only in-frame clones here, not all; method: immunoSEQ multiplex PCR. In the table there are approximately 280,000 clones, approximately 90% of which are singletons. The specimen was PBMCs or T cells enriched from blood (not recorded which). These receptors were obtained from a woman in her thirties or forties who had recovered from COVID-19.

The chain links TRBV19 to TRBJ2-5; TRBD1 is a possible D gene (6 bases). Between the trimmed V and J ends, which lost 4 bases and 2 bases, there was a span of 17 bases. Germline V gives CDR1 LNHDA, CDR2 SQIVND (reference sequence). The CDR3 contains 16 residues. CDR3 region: CASSRRPLRGQETQYF. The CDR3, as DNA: TGTGCCAGTAGTAGGAGGCCTCTTAGGGGGCAAGAGACCCAGTACTTC.

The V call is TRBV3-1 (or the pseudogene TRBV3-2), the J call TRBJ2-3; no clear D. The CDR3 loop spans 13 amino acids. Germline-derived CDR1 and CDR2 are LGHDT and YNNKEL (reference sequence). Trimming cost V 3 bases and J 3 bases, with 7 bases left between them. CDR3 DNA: TGTGCCAGCAGCCAGTACTCGACAGATACGCAGTATTTT. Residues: CASSQYSTDTQYF.

In DNA, the CDR3 is TGTGCCAGCTCAGTGTCGGGGAACACTGAAGCTTTCTTT. It yields the protein CASSVSGNTEAFF. The V call is TRBV18, the J call TRBJ1-1, with D unclear. CDR1 and CDR2 (germline): KGHSH, LQKENI. Trimming left V 5 bases short and J 1 base short, with 8 bases between. CDR3 length: 13 amino acids.

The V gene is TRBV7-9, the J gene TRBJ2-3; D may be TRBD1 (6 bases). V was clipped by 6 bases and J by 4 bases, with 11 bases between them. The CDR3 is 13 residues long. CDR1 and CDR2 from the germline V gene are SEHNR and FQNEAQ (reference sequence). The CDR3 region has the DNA TGTGCCAGCAGATCAGCAGGGGCAGATACGCAGTATTTT. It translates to CASRSAGADTQYF.

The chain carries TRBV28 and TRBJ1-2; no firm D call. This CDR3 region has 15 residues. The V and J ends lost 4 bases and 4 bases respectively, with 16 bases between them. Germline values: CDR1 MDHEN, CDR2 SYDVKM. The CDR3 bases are TGTGCCAGCAGTTCAGCAGGCGATTCCCGCTATGGCTACACCTTC. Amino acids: CASSSAGDSRYGYTF.

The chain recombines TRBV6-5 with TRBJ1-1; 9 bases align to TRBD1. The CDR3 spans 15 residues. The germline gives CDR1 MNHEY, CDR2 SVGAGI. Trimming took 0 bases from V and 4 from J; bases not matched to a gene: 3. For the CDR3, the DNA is TGTGCCAGCAGTTACTCGGGGACAGGGATCACTGAAGCTTTCTTT. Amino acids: CASSYSGTGITEAFF.

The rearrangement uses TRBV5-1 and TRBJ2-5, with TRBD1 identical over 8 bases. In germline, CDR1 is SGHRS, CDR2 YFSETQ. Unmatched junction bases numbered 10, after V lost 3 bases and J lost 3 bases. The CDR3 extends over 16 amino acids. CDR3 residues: CASSSGQGSVKETQYF. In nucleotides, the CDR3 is TGCGCCAGCAGCTCCGGACAGGGCTCGGTGAAAGAGACCCAGTACTTC.

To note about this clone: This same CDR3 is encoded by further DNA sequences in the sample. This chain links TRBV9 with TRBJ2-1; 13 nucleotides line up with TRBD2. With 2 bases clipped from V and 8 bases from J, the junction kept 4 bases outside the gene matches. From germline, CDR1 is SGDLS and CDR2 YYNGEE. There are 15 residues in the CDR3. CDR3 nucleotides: TGTGCCAGCAGCGTTGGACTAGCGGGAGTCGATGAGCAGTTCTTC. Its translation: CASSVGLAGVDEQFF.

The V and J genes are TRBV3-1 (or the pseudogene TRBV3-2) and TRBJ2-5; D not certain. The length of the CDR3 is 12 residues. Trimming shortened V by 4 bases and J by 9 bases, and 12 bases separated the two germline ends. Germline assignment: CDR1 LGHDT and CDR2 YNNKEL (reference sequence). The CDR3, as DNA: TGTGCCAGCAGCCGAGTGTCAATGGCCCAGTACTTC. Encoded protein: CASSRVSMAQYF.

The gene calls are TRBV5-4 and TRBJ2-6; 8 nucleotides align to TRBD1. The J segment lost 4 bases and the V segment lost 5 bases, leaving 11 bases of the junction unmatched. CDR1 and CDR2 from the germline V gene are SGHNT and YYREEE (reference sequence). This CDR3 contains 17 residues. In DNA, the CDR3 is TGTGCCAGCAGTTCGGACAGGGAGGTTACCGGGGCCAACGTCCTGACTTTC. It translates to CASSSDREVTGANVLTF.